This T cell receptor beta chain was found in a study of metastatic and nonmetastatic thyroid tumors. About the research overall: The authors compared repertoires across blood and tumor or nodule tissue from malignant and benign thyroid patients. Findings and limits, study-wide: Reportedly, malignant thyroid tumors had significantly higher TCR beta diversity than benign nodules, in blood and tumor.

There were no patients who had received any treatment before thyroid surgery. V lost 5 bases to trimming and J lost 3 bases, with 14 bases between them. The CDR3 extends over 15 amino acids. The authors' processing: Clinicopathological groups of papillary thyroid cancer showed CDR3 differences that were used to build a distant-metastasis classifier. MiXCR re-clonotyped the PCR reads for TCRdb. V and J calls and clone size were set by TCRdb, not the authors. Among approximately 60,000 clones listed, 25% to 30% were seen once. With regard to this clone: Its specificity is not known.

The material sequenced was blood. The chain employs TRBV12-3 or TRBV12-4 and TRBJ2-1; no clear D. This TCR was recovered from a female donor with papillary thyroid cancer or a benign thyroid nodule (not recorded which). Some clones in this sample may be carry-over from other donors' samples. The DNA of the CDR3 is TGTGCCAGCAGTCTAAGCAGGAGCATCTACAATGAGCAGTTCTTC. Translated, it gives CASSLSRSIYNEQFF.